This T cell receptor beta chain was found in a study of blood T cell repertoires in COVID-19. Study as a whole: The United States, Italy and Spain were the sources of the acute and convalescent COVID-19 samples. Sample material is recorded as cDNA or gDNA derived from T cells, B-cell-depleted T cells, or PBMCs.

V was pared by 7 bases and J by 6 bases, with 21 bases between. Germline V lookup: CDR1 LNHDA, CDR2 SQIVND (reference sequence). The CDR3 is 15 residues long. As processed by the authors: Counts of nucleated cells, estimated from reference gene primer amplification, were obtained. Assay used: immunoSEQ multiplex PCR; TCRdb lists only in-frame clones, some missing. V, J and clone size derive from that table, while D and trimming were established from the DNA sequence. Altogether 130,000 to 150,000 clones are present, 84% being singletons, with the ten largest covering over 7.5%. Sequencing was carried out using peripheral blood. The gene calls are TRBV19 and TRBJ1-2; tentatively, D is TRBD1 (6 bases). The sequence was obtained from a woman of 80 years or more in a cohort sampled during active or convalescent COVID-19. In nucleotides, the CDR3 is TGTGCCAGTAAAAGGGGGGGGGCCGTCGGCCATGGCTACACCTTC. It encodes CASKRGGAVGHGYTF.